The T cell receptor (beta chain) under discussion was sequenced for a study of shared clonotypes between healthy human individuals. Points from the study as a whole: Naive subsets, compared against memory subsets, generally had larger estimated richness values. Non-shared clonotypes showed lower generation probabilities than clonotypes common to all four donors.

As to this clone: What it binds is unknown.

Only in-frame clones appear in the TCRdb table, and some are missing; sequencing was by immunoSEQ multiplex PCR. The table has more than 2,000,000 clones, 85% to 95% seen once; the top ten hold around 0.14%. Every donor, a Caucasian adult, lived in Nashville, Tennessee. Germline V gene sequence: CDR1 MDHEN, CDR2 SYDVKM. V gave up 6 bases and J gave up 3 bases; unmatched junction bases: 8. This CDR3 region has 15 residues. Sequencing was performed on naive CD4+ T cells sorted from blood. Subset in this sample: CD45RA+ positively selected. The sequence was collected from a man between 18 and 35 years old in good health. This chain uses TRBV28 with TRBJ2-7, with TRBD1 matching 10 bases. The CDR3 reads CASRGVGTGDYEQYF. The DNA for the CDR3 is TGTGCCAGCAGGGGAGTTGGGACAGGGGACTACGAGCAGTACTTC.